The 28 T cell receptor beta chains reported below all come from one sample, sequenced in a study of technical replicates of blood from a few donors. Sequencing used immunoSEQ multiplex PCR; TCRdb keeps in-frame clones, though not all of them. Of about 75,000 clones detected, 95% to 97% appear once; the ten largest clones hold under 0.2%. The material sequenced was T cells isolated from PBMCs. These receptors all stem from a human donor in good health.

This sequence joins TRBV10-2 and TRBJ2-3; TRBD2 aligns across 7 bases. The V gene's germline CDR1 is WSHSY and CDR2 SAAADI. The CDR3 runs 13 residues. J lost 0 bases, V lost 10 bases, and 4 bases had no gene match. The CDR3 loop is CAIGGSSTDTQYF. For the CDR3, the DNA is TGCGCCATCGGGGGGTCTAGCACAGATACGCAGTATTTT.

The chain employs TRBV13 and TRBJ2-5; D remains ambiguous. The germline CDR1 and CDR2 sequences are PRHDT and FYEKMQ (reference sequence). The CDR3 contains 12 residues. Trimming shortened V by 2 bases and J by 2 bases, and 3 bases separated the two germline ends. Written as DNA, the CDR3 is TGTGCCAGCAGCTTATCACAAGAGACCCAGTACTTC. Its protein is CASSLSQETQYF.

The J gene is TRBJ2-2, the V gene TRBV7-2, with TRBD2 as a possible D gene (5 bases). The germline V gene encodes CDR1 SGHTA and CDR2 FQGNSA. The CDR3 has 18 amino acids. V was clipped by 0 bases and J by 7 bases, with 21 bases between them. This CDR3 reads CASSLAAGPGEVVGELFF. The CDR3 DNA is TGTGCCAGCAGCTTAGCTGCCGGGCCCGGGGAAGTAGTCGGGGAGCTGTTTTTT.

The V gene is TRBV7-3, the J gene TRBJ1-1; possible D gene TRBD1, 6 bases. CDR3 length: 13 amino acids. CDR1 is SGHTA and CDR2 is FQGTGA in the germline V gene. Deletions cut 0 bases from V and 8 bases from J, with 10 bases between. The CDR3 DNA sequence: TGTGCCAGCAGCTTAACAGGGGGGGAGGAAGCTTTCTTT. It specifies CASSLTGGEEAFF.

The V and J genes are TRBV29-1 and TRBJ2-2; TRBD2 aligns across 14 bases. Looked up from germline, CDR1 is SQVTM and CDR2 is ANQGSEA. The CDR3 totals 18 residues. V was clipped by 8 bases and J by 2 bases; unmatched bases: 13. CDR3 sequence (DNA): TGCAGCATCCCCACCTTCGGACTAGCGGGAGGAAACACCGGGGAGCTGTTTTTT. Translation: CSIPTFGLAGGNTGELFF.

Concerning this clone itself: This sample includes further DNA sequences coding for the same CDR3. The chain links TRBV28 to TRBJ2-2, with 7 bases that match TRBD2. This CDR3 has 15 residues. Trimming took 4 bases from V and 6 from J; bases not matched to a gene: 8. The germline V gene has CDR1 MDHEN and CDR2 SYDVKM. The CDR3 DNA reads as TGTGCCAGCAGTTCTCTGGCGGGAGTACCCGGGGAGCTGTTTTTT. Translating gives CASSSLAGVPGELFF.

The chain couples TRBV4-1 to TRBJ1-1, with 10 bases aligning to TRBD1. The V gene's germline CDR1 is MGHRA and CDR2 YSYEKL. The CDR3 has 17 residues. The V segment lost 4 bases and the J segment 4 bases; nucleotides outside the gene matches: 12. As DNA, the CDR3 is TGCGCCAGCAGCCCTTCGGGGACAGGGGCCCCGGCCACTGAAGCTTTCTTT. It codes for CASSPSGTGAPATEAFF.

The gene calls are TRBV7-2 and TRBJ2-3; TRBD1 agrees at 7 bases. The junction had 5 bases not matched to a gene; V was cut back by 5 bases and J by 3 bases. The CDR3 has 14 amino acids. The germline CDR1 and CDR2 sequences are SGHTA and FQGNSA. CDR3 sequence: CASSPSRGTDTQYF. CDR3 DNA: TGTGCCAGCAGCCCATCCAGGGGGACAGATACGCAGTATTTT. Based on the CDR3 plus reference TRBV7-2 and TRBJ2-3, the full variable domain is GAGVSQSPSNKVTEKGKDVELRCDPISGHTALYWYRQSLGQGLEFLIYFQGNSAPDKSGLPSDRFSAERTGGSVSTLTIQRTQQEDSAVYLCASSPSRGTDTQYFGPGTRLTVL.

This rearrangement joins TRBV5-1 to TRBJ2-1, with 12 positions matching TRBD2. The germline CDR1 and CDR2 sequences are SGHRS and YFSETQ. V gave up 3 bases and J gave up 7 bases; unmatched junction bases: 11. This CDR3 has 17 amino acids. This CDR3 reads CASSSTPGTSGFNEQFF. The CDR3 DNA is TGCGCCAGCAGCTCAACCCCCGGGACTAGCGGGTTTAATGAGCAGTTCTTC. Combining the CDR3 with reference TRBV5-1 and TRBJ2-1 gives the whole variable domain KAGVTQTPRYLIKTRGQQVTLSCSPISGHRSVSWYQQTPGQGLQFLFEYFSETQRNKGNFPGRFSGRQFSNSRSEMNVSTLELGDSALYLCASSSTPGTSGFNEQFFGPGTRLTVL.

This chain uses TRBV28 with TRBJ1-1; possible D gene TRBD1, 6 bases. Per germline, CDR1 MDHEN and CDR2 SYDVKM. The germline V and J ends were trimmed by 9 bases and 4 bases, with 24 bases remaining between them. The CDR3 covers 16 residues. CDR3 region: CASLTTGGGIGTEAFF. The DNA for the CDR3 is TGTGCCAGTCTCACGACAGGAGGAGGAATTGGCACTGAAGCTTTCTTT.

This clone was detected once. The genes are TRBV18 and TRBJ1-1; D possibly corresponds to TRBD1 (6 bases). Germline V CDR1 and CDR2: KGHSH, LQKENI. Trimming removed 0 bases from V and 3 bases from J, with 17 bases in between. The CDR3 spans 17 residues. The CDR3 nucleotides read TGTGCCAGCTCACCACCGGCGGGGGCCGCGGGTCACACTGAAGCTTTCTTT. The encoded protein is CASSPPAGAAGHTEAFF.

The chain recombines TRBV6-1 with TRBJ2-3; no clear D gene. Trimming stripped 1 base from V and 3 bases from J, with 14 bases between. CDR1 and CDR2 from the germline V gene are MNHNS and SASEGT. The CDR3 is 16 residues long. The CDR3 nucleotides are TGTGCCAGCAGTGAAGAGATCAGGAAGCTAACAGATACGCAGTATTTT. Its translation is CASSEEIRKLTDTQYF.

V gene TRBV19 combines with J gene TRBJ2-3; TRBD1 matches 10 bases. With 6 bases clipped from V and 3 bases from J, the junction kept 12 bases outside the gene matches. The CDR3 consists of 17 residues. Germline V gene lookup returns CDR1 LNHDA and CDR2 SQIVND (reference sequence). The CDR3: CASRRPGEGQGTDTQYF. In DNA, the CDR3 is TGTGCCAGTAGACGACCAGGGGAGGGACAGGGGACAGATACGCAGTATTTT.

J is TRBJ1-2 and V is TRBV7-2; a weak D match, TRBD1 (6 bases). The ends were cut back, 5 bases at V and 0 bases at J, with 10 bases in the middle. Germline V gene lookup returns CDR1 SGHTA and CDR2 FQGNSA. This CDR3 has 14 residues. This CDR3 reads CASSPRTANYGYTF. Written as DNA, the CDR3 is TGTGCCAGCAGCCCAAGGACAGCTAACTATGGCTACACCTTC.

The CDR3: CASSISQSGNTIYF. The CDR3 bases are TGTGCCAGTAGTATATCACAGTCTGGAAACACCATATATTTT. The chain couples TRBV19 to TRBJ1-3; unclear D gene. In germline, CDR1 is LNHDA, CDR2 SQIVND (reference sequence). V dropped 2 bases and J dropped 1 base, with 6 bases sitting between them. The CDR3 covers 14 residues.

The chain has TRBV7-2 and TRBJ1-1; D is unresolved. Per the germline V gene, CDR1 is SGHTA and CDR2 is FQGNSA. Trimming pared 6 bases from V and 5 bases from J, leaving 16 bases between. This CDR3 is built from 14 residues. CDR3 DNA: TGTGCCAGCAGTTCTCCGGGGTTGGGGACTGAAGCTTTCTTT. Its translation: CASSSPGLGTEAFF. Looking up the rest from reference TRBV7-2 and TRBJ1-1 gives the full variable domain: GAGVSQSPSNKVTEKGKDVELRCDPISGHTALYWYRQSLGQGLEFLIYFQGNSAPDKSGLPSDRFSAERTGGSVSTLTIQRTQQEDSAVYLCASSSPGLGTEAFFGQGTRLTVV.

The CDR3 spells CSVENTGTGELFF. DNA for the CDR3: TGCAGCGTTGAAAATACAGGGACCGGGGAGCTGTTTTTT. J is TRBJ2-2 and V is TRBV29-1, with TRBD1 as a possible D gene (6 bases). With 2 bases removed from V and 5 bases from J, the gap between germline ends came to 9 bases. The CDR3 length is 13 residues. In germline, CDR1 is SQVTM, CDR2 ANQGSEA.

CDR3 coding DNA: TGTGCCAGCAGTTTATCGCTTGGCAACGAGCAGTACTTC. As protein: CASSLSLGNEQYF. The chain recombines TRBV27 with TRBJ2-7; D gene unclear. CDR1 is MNHEY and CDR2 is SMNVEV in the germline V gene (reference sequence). The ends were cut back, 0 bases at V and 5 bases at J, with 8 bases in the middle. The CDR3 is 13 residues long.

This rearrangement joins TRBV4-1 to TRBJ2-2; 15 nucleotides agree with TRBD2. The CDR3 covers 18 residues. Unmatched junction bases numbered 2, after V lost 3 bases and J lost 0 bases. The V gene's germline CDR1 is MGHRA and CDR2 YSYEKL. The CDR3 region has the DNA TGCGCCAGCAGCCACCGGACTAGCGGGAGGGCGAACACCGGGGAGCTGTTTTTT. Translation: CASSHRTSGRANTGELFF.

The chain uses TRBV11-1 and TRBJ2-7, with TRBD1 identical over 7 bases. Unmatched junction bases numbered 7, after V lost 5 bases and J lost 3 bases. Germline CDR1 SGHAT, CDR2 FQDESV (reference sequence). This CDR3 comprises 14 residues. CDR3 in DNA: TGTGCCAGCAGCCACACAGGGGCGGGCTACGAGCAGTACTTC. It is translated as CASSHTGAGYEQYF.

A single count supports this clone. This chain links TRBV27 with TRBJ2-7; D unresolved. The length of the CDR3 is 15 residues. Germline lookup yields CDR1 MNHEY and CDR2 SMNVEV (reference sequence). Trimming pared 3 bases from V and 0 bases from J, leaving 12 bases between. The CDR3 DNA reads as TGTGCCAGCAGTTTGTCGACGGAGAGCTCCTACGAGCAGTACTTC. Residues: CASSLSTESSYEQYF.

This chain joins TRBV28 and TRBJ2-2; 8 nucleotides align to TRBD2. This CDR3 has 16 residues. Germline V gives CDR1 MDHEN, CDR2 SYDVKM. J was trimmed by 4 bases and V by 1 base; bases with no gene match: 5. In nucleotides, the CDR3 is TGTGCCAGCAGTTTATTTTCCGGGAGGGGCACCGGGGAGCTGTTTTTT. Translated: CASSLFSGRGTGELFF.

The chain combines TRBV4-1 with TRBJ1-5; D not resolved. This CDR3 is built from 14 residues. Looked up from germline, CDR1 is MGHRA and CDR2 is YSYEKL. Trimming removed 1 base at V and 6 bases at J, with 10 bases between. The CDR3 sequence: CASSQGGAIQPQHF. The CDR3 DNA reads TGCGCCAGCAGCCAAGGAGGAGCTATTCAGCCCCAGCATTTT.

This chain connects TRBV2 to TRBJ2-7; TRBD2 aligns across 7 bases. With V trimmed by 5 bases and J by 3 bases, 7 bases remained unmatched. Per germline, CDR1 SNHLY and CDR2 FYNNEI. The CDR3 has 14 residues. CDR3: CASSPVGGDYEQYF. CDR3 nucleotides: TGTGCCAGCAGTCCCGTGGGGGGGGACTACGAGCAGTACTTC.

The genes are TRBV27 and TRBJ2-1, with TRBD1 as a possible D gene (5 bases). The CDR3 spans 14 residues. V was trimmed by 3 bases and J by 2 bases, leaving 8 bases between them. Germline CDR1 is MNHEY and CDR2 is SMNVEV (reference sequence). The CDR3 DNA reads as TGTGCCAGCAGTTTGGCAGGGCCCTACAATGAGCAGTTCTTC. Translating gives CASSLAGPYNEQFF.

The chain links TRBV11-3 to TRBJ1-1; unclear D gene. Germline V gives CDR1 SGHNT, CDR2 YENEEA. This CDR3 contains 15 residues. V was shortened by 5 bases and J by 2 bases, with 15 bases between the two germline ends. The CDR3 bases are TGTGCCAGCAGCCCTCTTCCCCAACTCAACACTGAAGCTTTCTTT. As protein: CASSPLPQLNTEAFF.

The V gene is TRBV5-1, the J gene TRBJ1-1; a possible D gene is TRBD1 (6 bases). In germline, CDR1 is SGHRS, CDR2 YFSETQ. The V end was cut by 4 bases, the J end by 3 bases, with 19 bases between. The CDR3 sequence is 16 residues long. CDR3 loop: CASSALGGAGDTEAFF. The CDR3 bases are TGCGCCAGCAGCGCCCTTGGGGGGGCAGGGGACACTGAAGCTTTCTTT.

The J gene is TRBJ2-1, the V gene TRBV30, with 14 bases lining up with TRBD2. The germline CDR1 and CDR2 sequences are GTSNPN and SVGIG (reference sequence). With V trimmed by 0 bases and J by 6 bases, 7 bases remained unmatched. CDR3 size: 17 residues. The CDR3 bases are TGTGCCTGGAGTGTACTACGACTAGCGGGGGGGCGCAATGAGCAGTTCTTC. Its translation: CAWSVLRLAGGRNEQFF.